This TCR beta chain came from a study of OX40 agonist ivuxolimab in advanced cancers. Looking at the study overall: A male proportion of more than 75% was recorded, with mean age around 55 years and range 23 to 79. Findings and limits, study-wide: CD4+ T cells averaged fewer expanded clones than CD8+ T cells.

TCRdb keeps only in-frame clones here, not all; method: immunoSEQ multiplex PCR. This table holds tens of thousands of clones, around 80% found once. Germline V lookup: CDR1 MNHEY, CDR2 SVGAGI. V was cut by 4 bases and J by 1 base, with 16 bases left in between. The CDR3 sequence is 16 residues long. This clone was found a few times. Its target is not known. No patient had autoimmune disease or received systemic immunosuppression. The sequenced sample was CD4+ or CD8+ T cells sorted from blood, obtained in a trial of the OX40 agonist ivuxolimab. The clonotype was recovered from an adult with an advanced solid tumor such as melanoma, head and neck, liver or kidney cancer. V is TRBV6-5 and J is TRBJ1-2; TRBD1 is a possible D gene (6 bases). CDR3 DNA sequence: TGTGCCAGCAGTTCCACGGGGGGGGCCTATAACTATGGCTACACCTTC. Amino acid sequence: CASSSTGGAYNYGYTF.